These 17 T cell receptor beta chains were sequenced from one sample in a study of T-cell memory formation after mild COVID-19. TCRdb itself ran the 5' RACE reads through MiXCR, one entry per CDR3 protein. The top ten hold 2.5% to 3.5% of the sample, which has 190,000 or so distinct CDR3 sequences, about 10% seen once. The material sequenced was PBMCs or a T cell subset sorted from them (not recorded which). The receptors stem from a young man who had mild COVID-19 (a few samples of this study predate the infection). Cell type and time point are not known.

J is TRBJ2-3 and V is TRBV7-3; D call uncertain. Germline V lookup: CDR1 SGHTA, CDR2 FQGTGA. Deletions cut 5 bases from V and 6 bases from J, with 15 bases between. The CDR3 runs to 14 residues. The CDR3 spells CASSNPYASDTQYF. The CDR3 DNA reads as TGTGCCAGCAGCAACCCCTATGCATCGGATACGCAGTATTTT. The full variable domain, rest sourced from reference TRBV7-3 and TRBJ2-3, is GAGVSQTPSNKVTEKGKYVELRCDPISGHTALYWYRQSLGQGPEFLIYFQGTGAADDSGLPNDRFFAVRPEGSVSTLKIQRTERGDSAVYLCASSNPYASDTQYFGPGTRLTVL.

This clonotype has more than one count but fewer than ten. The rearrangement joins TRBV6-5 to TRBJ2-3; 11 bases line up with TRBD2. V was clipped by 2 bases and J by 8 bases; unmatched bases: 9. This CDR3 has 16 residues. CDR1 is MNHEY and CDR2 is SVGAGI in the germline V gene. CDR3 in DNA: TGTGCCAGCAGTTACCCCTCGGGCGGGACTAGCGGTACGCAGTATTTT. Protein sequence: CASSYPSGGTSGTQYF.

A few counts support this clonotype. The chain uses TRBV6-5 and TRBJ2-1; TRBD2 agrees at 7 bases. The J segment lost 10 bases and the V segment lost 1 base, leaving 1 base of the junction unmatched. The CDR3 spans 12 residues. Germline CDR1 and CDR2: MNHEY and SVGAGI. The DNA of the CDR3 is TGTGCCAGCAGTTACTTGGGGGGGGAGCAGTTCTTC. Encoded protein: CASSYLGGEQFF.

This clonotype turned up a few times. This rearrangement joins TRBV6-6 to TRBJ1-2; TRBD1 agrees at 7 bases. CDR3 length: 14 amino acids. Looked up from germline, CDR1 is MNHNY and CDR2 is SVGAGI (reference sequence). Trimming took 5 bases from V and 2 from J; bases not matched to a gene: 5. The CDR3 DNA follows: TGTGCCAGCAGTCCGACAGGGACCAACTATGGCTACACCTTC. It translates to CASSPTGTNYGYTF.

This clonotype was detected a few times. This rearrangement joins TRBV6-1 to TRBJ1-2, with D maybe TRBD1 (5 bases). The germline CDR1 and CDR2 sequences are MNHNS and SASEGT. The CDR3 length is 14 residues. V lost 6 bases and J lost 8, with 19 bases in between. The CDR3 DNA reads as TGTGCCAGCAGACCCTCTGGGGACCCGGGGGGCTACACCTTC. Its protein is CASRPSGDPGGYTF.

In its sample, this clonotype was seen many times. The V and J genes are TRBV5-6 and TRBJ2-1; no clear D. This CDR3 comprises 16 residues. V was trimmed by 7 bases and J by 8 bases, leaving 25 bases between them. The germline CDR1 and CDR2 sequences are SGHDT and YYEEEE. The CDR3, as DNA: TGTGCCAGCGTCAAGTGGGCGAGCCCCTACATCGATGAGCAGTTCTTC. Protein sequence: CASVKWASPYIDEQFF.

The chain joins TRBV30 to TRBJ2-1; D ambiguous. The CDR3 spans 11 residues. V lost 6 bases, J lost 3 bases, and 6 bases lay in between. CDR1 and CDR2 (germline): GTSNPN, SVGIG (reference sequence). Here the CDR3 reads CACIDYNEQFF. The CDR3 DNA sequence: TGTGCCTGTATCGACTACAATGAGCAGTTCTTC.

This clonotype was counted many times. The chain has TRBV27 and TRBJ2-1; 14 nucleotides match TRBD2. The CDR3 has 18 residues. Per germline, CDR1 MNHEY and CDR2 SMNVEV (reference sequence). Losses at the gene ends were 6 bases for V and 12 bases for J; bases not matched to a gene: 19. The CDR3 bases are TGTGCCAGCAGCACCTACGGGACGCAGACTAGCGGGGGGGCCACGCAGTTCTTC. Translating it yields CASSTYGTQTSGGATQFF.

There are many counts of this clonotype. The chain recombines TRBV6-2 or TRBV6-3 with TRBJ2-3; no clear D. The germline V gene encodes CDR1 MNHEY and CDR2 SVGEGT. Trimming left V 10 bases short and J 4 bases short, with 18 bases between. The CDR3 is 14 residues long. The CDR3 protein is CATDGSDRPDTQYF. The CDR3, as DNA: TGTGCCACTGACGGTTCGGATCGACCAGATACGCAGTATTTT.

The chain combines TRBV7-2 with TRBJ1-1; 11 bases are shared with TRBD1. V shed 5 bases, J shed 6 bases, and the junction held 8 bases outside the gene matches. The CDR3 has 15 amino acids. Germline V gives CDR1 SGHTA, CDR2 FQGNSA. The CDR3 region is CASSPWTGGTAEAFF. CDR3 DNA: TGTGCCAGCAGCCCCTGGACAGGGGGCACGGCTGAAGCTTTCTTT.

This clonotype occurred many times. The rearrangement joins TRBV12-3 or TRBV12-4 to TRBJ2-2; D is perhaps TRBD2 (5 bases). Deletions cut 2 bases from V and 4 bases from J, with 8 bases between. This CDR3 has 14 amino acids. CDR3 region: CASSLTRSTGELFF. For the CDR3, the DNA is TGTGCCAGCAGTTTAACTAGAAGCACCGGGGAGCTGTTTTTT.

This clonotype came up many times. The gene calls are TRBV5-1 and TRBJ2-3; D is possibly TRBD1 (6 bases). The germline CDR1 and CDR2 sequences are SGHRS and YFSETQ. Trimming removed 0 bases from V and 9 bases from J, with 14 bases in between. This CDR3 is 14 amino acids long. DNA of the CDR3: TGCGCCAGCAGCTTGGACAGGGTGGTGGACACGCAGTATTTT. Its protein is CASSLDRVVDTQYF.

In its sample, this clonotype was seen a few times. Germline is not matched at one junction end, which may reflect a read error. This rearrangement joins TRBV7-9 to TRBJ2-5, with TRBD2 matching 7 bases. The CDR3 is made up of 16 amino acids. Germline assignment: CDR1 SEHNR and CDR2 FQNEAQ (reference sequence). The CDR3 protein is CASSLPAGRPRDPWDF. The CDR3 coding sequence is TGTGCCAGCAGCTTACCAGCGGGGAGACCAAGAGACCCTTGGGACTTC.

The chain uses TRBV5-1 and TRBJ1-1, with D hard to call. This CDR3 has 15 amino acids. V was shortened by 1 base and J by 0 bases, with 10 bases between the two germline ends. Germline V CDR1 and CDR2: SGHRS, YFSETQ. CDR3 region: CASSLSAGMNTEAFF. Written as DNA, the CDR3 is TGCGCCAGCAGCTTGAGTGCGGGGATGAACACTGAAGCTTTCTTT.

The V gene is TRBV7-2, the J gene TRBJ2-2; no firm D call. The CDR3 has 13 residues. CDR1 is SGHTA, CDR2 FQGNSA, per germline. Trimming left V 4 bases short and J 5 bases short, with 8 bases between. CDR3 coding DNA: TGTGCCAGCAGCTCCGGAGCTACCGGGGAGCTGTTTTTT. This gives the protein CASSSGATGELFF. The entire variable domain, with the rest obtained from reference TRBV7-2 and TRBJ2-2, is as follows: GAGVSQSPSNKVTEKGKDVELRCDPISGHTALYWYRQSLGQGLEFLIYFQGNSAPDKSGLPSDRFSAERTGGSVSTLTIQRTQQEDSAVYLCASSSGATGELFFGEGSRLTVL.

This clonotype was counted only a few times. The genes are TRBV7-2 and TRBJ1-6; 7 nucleotides line up with TRBD1. CDR1 and CDR2 (germline): SGHTA, FQGNSA. This CDR3 comprises 16 residues. Trimming removed 5 bases from V and 4 bases from J; junction bases left unmatched: 8. CDR3 DNA sequence: TGTGCCAGCAGCGACCGCCGGGACAGATATAATTCACCCCTCCACTTT. Amino acids: CASSDRRDRYNSPLHF. Looking up the rest from reference TRBV7-2 and TRBJ1-6 gives the full variable domain: GAGVSQSPSNKVTEKGKDVELRCDPISGHTALYWYRQSLGQGLEFLIYFQGNSAPDKSGLPSDRFSAERTGGSVSTLTIQRTQQEDSAVYLCASSDRRDRYNSPLHFGNGTRLTVT.

This clonotype was detected only a few times. The chain carries TRBV6-2 or TRBV6-3 and TRBJ2-3; D call uncertain. V dropped 2 bases and J dropped 2 bases, with 8 bases sitting between them. CDR3 size: 14 residues. The germline gives CDR1 MNHEY, CDR2 SVGEGT. The DNA of the CDR3 is TGTGCCAGCAGTTACCAGAAACACACAGATACGCAGTATTTT. Translated: CASSYQKHTDTQYF.